This is a list of T cell receptor beta chains from one sample in a study of cytotoxic CD8 clonotypes in ibrutinib-treated CLL. Assay used: immunoSEQ multiplex PCR; TCRdb lists only in-frame clones, some missing. The sample includes approximately 170,000 clones, over 75% of them seen just once. This sample comprised PBMCs, obtained at disease progression, from a patient treated with ibrutinib. The source is a human donor with chronic lymphocytic leukemia. Both conserved end residues are part of each CDR3. The D gene is left open where the match is weak. Clone size appears in some rows only: once, few, many, or a class for an expanded clone.

CASLNRVETQYF	TGTGCCAGCCTCAACAGGGTGGAGACCCAGTACTTC	TRBV6-1	TRBJ2-5	NA	NA
CASSLRGTEYQAFF	TGTGCCAGCAGCTTACGAGGAACAGAATACCAAGCTTTCTTT	TRBV7-9	TRBJ1-1	once	NA
CASSLLTGAGAQGRSRIGYTF	TGTGCCAGCAGTTTACTAACCGGAGCAGGGGCCCAAGGGAGGAGTCGTATAGGCTACACCTTC	TRBV27	TRBJ1-2	once	NA
CASRRQGANTGELFF	TGTGCCAGCAGACGACAGGGGGCGAACACCGGGGAGCTGTTTTTT	TRBV27	TRBJ2-2	NA	TRBD1
CASIPGNSNQPQHF	TGTGCCAGCATTCCAGGGAATAGCAATCAGCCCCAGCATTTT	TRBV2	TRBJ1-5	once	NA
CSVLRERTYEQYF	TGCAGCGTCCTCCGGGAGAGAACCTACGAGCAGTACTTC	TRBV29-1	TRBJ2-7	NA	NA
CASSGGQGGYGYTF	TGTGCCAGCAGCGGGGGACAGGGAGGCTATGGCTACACCTTC	TRBV7-8	TRBJ1-2	NA	TRBD1
CASSIIAGEVGELFF	TGCGCCAGCAGCATAATAGCGGGAGAGGTCGGGGAGCTGTTTTTT	TRBV5-1	TRBJ2-2	NA	TRBD2
CAISGRGPYNEQFF	TGTGCCATCAGTGGACGGGGCCCATACAATGAGCAGTTCTTC	TRBV10-3	TRBJ2-1	NA	NA
CASSATGDSYNEQFF	TGTGCCAGCAGCGCCACAGGGGACTCCTACAATGAGCAGTTCTTC	TRBV5-4	TRBJ2-1	NA	TRBD1
CAWSRDRAANSPLHF	TGTGCCTGGAGTCGGGACAGGGCTGCGAATTCACCCCTCCACTTT	TRBV30	TRBJ1-6	NA	TRBD1
CSVEEGGGVIFNEQFF	TGCAGCGTTGAAGAAGGAGGGGGAGTCATTTTCAATGAGCAGTTCTTC	TRBV29-1	TRBJ2-1	NA	NA
CASSLVYGETQYF	TGTGCCAGCAGCTTAGTATACGGAGAGACCCAGTACTTC	TRBV7-2	TRBJ2-5	NA	NA
CASSIGNPETQYF	TGTGCCAGTAGTATAGGGAACCCAGAGACCCAGTACTTC	TRBV19	TRBJ2-5	NA	NA
CASSPGLRAPTQETQYF	TGTGCCAGCAGCCCGGGATTAAGGGCCCCTACCCAAGAGACCCAGTACTTC	TRBV28	TRBJ2-5	NA	NA
CASSLKLASSDEQYF	TGCGCCAGCAGCTTGAAACTAGCGTCCTCGGACGAGCAGTACTTC	TRBV5-1	TRBJ2-7	NA	TRBD2
CASSYSPSSYNEQFF	TGTGCCAGCAGTTACTCGCCTAGCTCCTACAATGAGCAGTTCTTC	TRBV6-6	TRBJ2-1	NA	NA
CASSWTYGNEQFF	TGTGCCAGCAGTTGGACTTACGGCAATGAGCAGTTCTTC	TRBV27	TRBJ2-1	NA	NA